This entry lists 16 T cell receptor beta chains sequenced from one sample in a study of vaccination effects on CD4 cells after COVID-19. Profiling relied on immunoSEQ multiplex PCR, and the TCRdb table lists in-frame clones only, not all of them. Of approximately 47,000 clones listed, about 70% are singletons. Once cultured for nine to ten days, the cells underwent separation to obtain CD4+ T cells. Participants got two doses of BNT162b2 or mRNA-1273 vaccine. These TCRs are of unknown antigen specificity. The sample in question was CD4+ T cells from PBMCs cultured without peptide, obtained after COVID-19 vaccination. These receptors were collected from a human donor who received a COVID-19 vaccine.

The chain links TRBV29-1 to TRBJ1-4, with D perhaps matching TRBD1 (6 bases). The CDR3 runs to 15 residues. Germline lookup yields CDR1 SQVTM and CDR2 ANQGSEA. V lost 6 bases and J lost 0, with 14 bases in between. The CDR3 sequence: CSVRSGQTTNEKLFF. The CDR3 bases are TGCAGCGTCCGTTCCGGACAGACAACTAATGAAAAACTGTTTTTT.

The chain has TRBV12-3 or TRBV12-4 and TRBJ1-6, with 7 bases fitting TRBD1. This CDR3 spans 12 amino acids. Trimming cost V 4 bases and J 13 bases; bases outside gene matches: 4. The CDR3 loop is CASSSETGPLHF. The CDR3 region has the DNA TGTGCCAGCAGTTCGGAGACAGGGCCCCTCCACTTT.

This chain links TRBV27 with TRBJ1-5; unclear D gene. CDR3 length: 15 residues. Germline loops: CDR1 MNHEY, CDR2 SMNVEV (reference sequence). Trimming stripped 4 bases from V and 5 bases from J, with 15 bases between. This CDR3 reads CASSSLTLWDQPQHF. The DNA of the CDR3 is TGTGCCAGCAGTTCCCTGACCCTATGGGATCAGCCCCAGCATTTT.

In this sample, this clone turned up once. This rearrangement joins TRBV27 to TRBJ2-5, with TRBD1 matching 12 bases. CDR1 is MNHEY, CDR2 SMNVEV, per germline (reference sequence). V dropped 6 bases and J dropped 5; count of bases not matched to a gene: 7. The CDR3 totals 15 residues. CDR3 sequence: CASSPGQGAWETQYF. DNA for the CDR3: TGTGCCAGCAGCCCGGGACAGGGGGCTTGGGAGACCCAGTACTTC.

The chain combines TRBV6-5 with TRBJ2-7; 7 nucleotides match TRBD2. V trimming: 6 bases; J trimming: 3 bases; junction bases outside the gene matches: 11. CDR1 and CDR2 from the germline V gene are MNHEY and SVGAGI. There are 15 residues in the CDR3. The CDR3 region has the DNA TGTGCCAGCAGCAGGACTAGTGTTGGACTCTACGAGCAGTACTTC. Encoded protein: CASSRTSVGLYEQYF.

The chain employs TRBV30 and TRBJ1-5; 9 nucleotides match TRBD1. V lost 1 base to trimming and J lost 5 bases; unmatched junction nucleotides: 3. Germline V CDR1 and CDR2: GTSNPN, SVGIG (reference sequence). The CDR3 spans 14 residues. The CDR3 region has the DNA TGTGCCTGGAGTGCGGACAGGGGCCATCAGCCCCAGCATTTT. Amino acid sequence: CAWSADRGHQPQHF.

This clone was detected only a few times. This rearrangement joins TRBV19 to TRBJ1-2; no firm D call. Trimming took off 6 bases at V and 3 bases at J, with 8 bases between the two ends. This CDR3 spans 12 amino acids. Germline CDR1 LNHDA, CDR2 SQIVND (reference sequence). CDR3 DNA: TGTGCCAGTAGAGAATGGGACTATGGCTACACCTTC. It translates to CASREWDYGYTF.

This chain links TRBV19 with TRBJ2-1; D unclear. The CDR3 extends over 14 amino acids. V lost 0 bases, J lost 0 bases, and 3 bases lay in between. From germline, CDR1 is LNHDA and CDR2 SQIVND (reference sequence). The CDR3 coding sequence is TGTGCCAGTAGTATAGATAGCTCCTACAATGAGCAGTTCTTC. It yields the protein CASSIDSSYNEQFF.

CDR3 DNA sequence: TGCGCCAGCAGCTTGGACAGGGAATCCGGCTACACCTTC. Protein product: CASSLDRESGYTF. This sequence joins TRBV5-1 and TRBJ1-2, with D possibly matching TRBD1 (6 bases). Trimming removed 0 bases from V and 8 bases from J, with 11 bases in between. The CDR3 is made up of 13 amino acids. The germline V gene has CDR1 SGHRS and CDR2 YFSETQ.

The CDR3 DNA reads as TGCGCCAGCAGCCCATGGGACCGGGACAGGGGCACTGAAGCTTTCTTT. Encoded protein: CASSPWDRDRGTEAFF. V usage is TRBV5-1 and J usage is TRBJ1-1, with 10 bases matching TRBD1. This CDR3 has 16 residues. Germline values: CDR1 SGHRS, CDR2 YFSETQ. Trimming took 4 bases from V and 4 from J; bases not matched to a gene: 10.

The rearrangement uses TRBV4-2 and TRBJ1-6, with TRBD1 identical over 8 bases. V gave up 4 bases and J gave up 10 bases; unmatched junction bases: 6. The V gene's germline CDR1 is LGHNA and CDR2 YNFKEQ. There are 14 residues in the CDR3. The CDR3 loop reads CASSRGQGGSPLHF. CDR3 DNA: TGTGCCAGCAGCCGCGGACAGGGAGGATCACCCCTCCACTTT.

This clone was seen only once. The rearrangement uses TRBV18 and TRBJ2-6; no reliable D call. Germline CDR1 is KGHSH and CDR2 is LQKENI. The CDR3 spans 16 residues. The V end was cut by 6 bases, the J end by 0 bases, with 12 bases between. The CDR3 here is CASSPTPISGANVLTF. CDR3 sequence (DNA): TGTGCCAGCTCCCCTACTCCAATCTCTGGGGCCAACGTCCTGACTTTC.

This rearrangement joins TRBV6-5 to TRBJ1-1; D unclear. The CDR3 loop spans 13 amino acids. Trimming took 5 bases from V and 3 from J, leaving 10 bases between them. CDR1 is MNHEY, CDR2 SVGAGI, per germline. The CDR3 is CASSNTRDTEAFF. The CDR3 bases are TGTGCCAGCAGTAACACAAGAGACACTGAAGCTTTCTTT.

The J gene is TRBJ2-3, the V gene TRBV5-1; possibly TRBD2 for D (6 bases). The CDR3 sequence is 14 residues long. Germline lookup yields CDR1 SGHRS and CDR2 YFSETQ. V dropped 2 bases and J dropped 2 bases, with 9 bases sitting between them. Here the CDR3 reads CASSFSGYTDTQYF. The CDR3, as DNA: TGCGCCAGCAGCTTTAGCGGATACACAGATACGCAGTATTTT.

This clone has more than one count but fewer than ten. The V and J genes are TRBV5-1 and TRBJ1-6; no firm D call. There are 14 residues in the CDR3. Germline CDR1 and CDR2: SGHRS and YFSETQ. V lost 0 bases and J 7 bases, leaving 8 bases between the germline ends. This CDR3 reads CASSLARENSPLHF. CDR3 DNA sequence: TGCGCCAGCAGCTTGGCCAGAGAGAATTCACCCCTCCACTTT. Combining the CDR3 with reference TRBV5-1 and TRBJ1-6 gives the whole variable domain KAGVTQTPRYLIKTRGQQVTLSCSPISGHRSVSWYQQTPGQGLQFLFEYFSETQRNKGNFPGRFSGRQFSNSRSEMNVSTLELGDSALYLCASSLARENSPLHFGNGTRLTVT.

V is TRBV6-5 and J is TRBJ1-6; a possible D gene is TRBD1 (5 bases). CDR1 and CDR2 (germline): MNHEY, SVGAGI. Trimming took 4 bases from V and 4 from J, leaving 8 bases between them. The CDR3 length is 14 residues. The CDR3 is CASSSQGYNSPLHF. The CDR3 nucleotides are TGTGCCAGCAGTTCCCAGGGATATAATTCACCCCTCCACTTT.